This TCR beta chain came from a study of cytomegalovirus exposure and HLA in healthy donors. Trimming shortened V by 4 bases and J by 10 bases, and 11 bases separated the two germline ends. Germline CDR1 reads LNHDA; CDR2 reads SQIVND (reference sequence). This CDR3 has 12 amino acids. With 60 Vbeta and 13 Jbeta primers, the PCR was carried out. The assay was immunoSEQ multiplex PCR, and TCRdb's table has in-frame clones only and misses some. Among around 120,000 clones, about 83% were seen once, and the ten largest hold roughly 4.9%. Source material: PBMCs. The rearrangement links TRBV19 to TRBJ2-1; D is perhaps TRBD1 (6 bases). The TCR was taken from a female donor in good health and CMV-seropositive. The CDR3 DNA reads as TGTGCCAGTAGTACAGGGGTCAGGGAGCAGTTCTTC. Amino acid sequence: CASSTGVREQFF.